Each of the 13 T cell receptor beta chains below was sequenced from the same sample in a study of T-cell reconstitution after alpha-beta-depleted transplantation in children. Unique molecular identifiers were used in preparing the TCRbeta library. TCRdb re-called the PCR reads through MiXCR, storing one row per CDR3 protein. The sample has hundreds of thousands of distinct CDR3 sequences, around a third seen once. The sample consisted of PBMCs from the stem cell graft donor, taken from the stem cell graft. The receptors were gathered from a human donor who donated a stem cell graft to a child with aplastic anemia.

The gene calls are TRBV5-1 and TRBJ2-1; TRBD1 matches at 10 bases. There are 17 residues in the CDR3. Germline V gene data show CDR1 as SGHRS and CDR2 as YFSETQ. Unmatched junction bases numbered 9, after V lost 4 bases and J lost 2 bases. In nucleotides, the CDR3 is TGCGCCAGCAGCCCGTTGGTGGGACAGGGGCCCTACAATGAGCAGTTCTTC. Its protein is CASSPLVGQGPYNEQFF.

The genes are TRBV12-3 or TRBV12-4 and TRBJ1-1; 11 nucleotides match TRBD1. The CDR3 extends over 12 amino acids. V was clipped by 10 bases and J by 11 bases; unmatched bases: 9. CDR3 nucleotide sequence: TGTGCCACAAGGACAGGGGGCCCGAAGGCTTTCTTT. Translating it yields CATRTGGPKAFF.

The V gene is TRBV10-3, the J gene TRBJ2-4; 7 bases are shared with TRBD2. Germline CDR1 and CDR2: ENHRY and SYGVKD. The CDR3 loop spans 11 amino acids. V shed 11 bases, J shed 8 bases, and the junction held 6 bases outside the gene matches. In DNA, the CDR3 is TGTGCCTCCTTGGGGGGGGACATTCAGTACTTC. Its translation: CASLGGDIQYF.

The chain employs TRBV12-3 or TRBV12-4 and TRBJ2-1; TRBD2 agrees at 9 bases. V lost 2 bases, J lost 9 bases, and 5 bases stayed unmatched. The CDR3 totals 14 residues. CDR3 DNA: TGTGCCAGCAGTTTACAGCGGGAGGTCGGTGAGCAGTTCTTC. This translates into CASSLQREVGEQFF.

The chain uses TRBV15 and TRBJ2-3; a weak D match, TRBD1 (6 bases). In germline, CDR1 is LNHNV, CDR2 YYDKDF (reference sequence). This CDR3 has 15 residues. Trimming cost V 0 bases and J 1 base, with 8 bases left between them. The DNA for the CDR3 is TGTGCCACCAGCAGAGAGAACAGGGGCACAGATACGCAGTATTTT. Amino acid sequence: CATSRENRGTDTQYF.

This clonotype occurred a few times. The chain uses TRBV20-1 and TRBJ2-1; no clear D. V lost 5 bases and J lost 4, with 15 bases in between. CDR1 is DFQATT and CDR2 is SNEGSKA in the germline V gene (reference sequence). CDR3 length equals 14 residues. The CDR3 bases are TGCAGTGCTGCCTCCTTGCGGAATTACAATGAGCAGTTCTTC. The encoded protein is CSAASLRNYNEQFF.

The gene calls are TRBV4-3 and TRBJ1-1; no clear D gene. CDR1 LGHNA and CDR2 YSLEER come from the germline V gene. Trimming removed 0 bases at V and 2 bases at J, with 4 bases between. This CDR3 has 13 amino acids. For the CDR3, the DNA is TGCGCCAGCAGCCAAGATTTCAACACTGAAGCTTTCTTT. This sequence encodes CASSQDFNTEAFF.

The chain uses TRBV18 and TRBJ2-7; the match to TRBD2 covers 7 bases. This CDR3 is 13 amino acids long. J gave up 3 bases and V 2 bases, and 1 base lay outside the gene matches. The V gene's germline CDR1 is KGHSH and CDR2 LQKENI. The DNA for the CDR3 is TGTGCCAGCTCACCAGGGACTAACTACGAGCAGTACGTC. This encodes CASSPGTNYEQYV.

The V gene is TRBV6-2 or TRBV6-3, the J gene TRBJ2-5; D gene unclear. The V gene's germline CDR1 is MNHEY and CDR2 SVGEGT. V was cut by 2 bases and J by 3 bases, with 7 bases left in between. The CDR3 length is 13 residues. The CDR3, as DNA: TGTGCCAGCAGTTACCACATCAAAGAGACCCAGTACTTC. Amino acid sequence: CASSYHIKETQYF.

This clonotype was counted a few times. Here the CDR3 reads CASSVATGEGEKLFF. CDR3 nucleotide sequence: TGTGCCAGCAGCGTGGCGACAGGAGAGGGTGAAAAACTGTTTTTT. This chain connects TRBV9 to TRBJ1-4, with D possibly being TRBD1 (6 bases). CDR1 is SGDLS, CDR2 YYNGEE, per germline. The length of the CDR3 is 15 residues. Trimming removed 2 bases at V and 7 bases at J, with 15 bases between.

The genes are TRBV19 and TRBJ1-2; 9 positions agree with TRBD1. Germline V gives CDR1 LNHDA, CDR2 SQIVND (reference sequence). The ends lost 4 bases at V and 8 bases at J; junction bases unmatched: 8. The CDR3 spans 14 residues. CDR3 in amino acids: CASSTQRTGEGYTF. The CDR3 region has the DNA TGTGCCAGTAGTACCCAGAGGACAGGGGAAGGCTACACCTTC.

This sequence joins TRBV7-6 and TRBJ2-2, with 15 bases aligning to TRBD2. Per germline, CDR1 SGHVS and CDR2 FNYEAQ. After removal of 4 bases from V and 6 bases from J, the junction contained 12 bases not matched to a gene. The CDR3 extends over 19 amino acids. The CDR3 DNA reads TGTGCCAGCAGCTCACCTCCCACCGGACTAGCGGGAGGGTCCGGGGAGCTGTTTTTT. Amino acid sequence: CASSSPPTGLAGGSGELFF. The full variable domain, its missing parts supplied by reference TRBV7-6 and TRBJ2-2, is GAGVSQSPRYKVTKRGQDVALRCDPISGHVSLYWYRQALGQGPEFLTYFNYEAQQDKSGLPNDRFSAERPEGSISTLTIQRTEQRDSAMYRCASSSPPTGLAGGSGELFFGEGSRLTVL.

The gene calls are TRBV6-2 or TRBV6-3 and TRBJ1-1; D is uncertain. This CDR3 is built from 16 residues. V was pared by 2 bases and J by 5 bases, with 18 bases between. Germline CDR1 and CDR2: MNHEY and SVGEGT. CDR3 protein: CASSYGMANRPTEAFF. The CDR3 nucleotides are TGTGCCAGCAGTTACGGTATGGCAAACCGGCCGACTGAAGCTTTCTTT.